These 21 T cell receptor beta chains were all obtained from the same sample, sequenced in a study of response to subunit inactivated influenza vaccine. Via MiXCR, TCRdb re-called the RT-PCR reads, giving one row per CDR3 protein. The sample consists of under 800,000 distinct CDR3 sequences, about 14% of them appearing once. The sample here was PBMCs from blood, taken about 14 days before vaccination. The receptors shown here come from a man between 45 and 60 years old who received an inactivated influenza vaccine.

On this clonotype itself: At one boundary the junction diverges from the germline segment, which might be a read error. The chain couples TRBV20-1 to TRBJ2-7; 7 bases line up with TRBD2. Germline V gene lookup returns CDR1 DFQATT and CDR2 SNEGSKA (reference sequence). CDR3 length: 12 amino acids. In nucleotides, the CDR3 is TGCAGTGCTAGAGATCCGAATAGCGGGTACCCCTTC. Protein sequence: CSARDPNSGYPF.

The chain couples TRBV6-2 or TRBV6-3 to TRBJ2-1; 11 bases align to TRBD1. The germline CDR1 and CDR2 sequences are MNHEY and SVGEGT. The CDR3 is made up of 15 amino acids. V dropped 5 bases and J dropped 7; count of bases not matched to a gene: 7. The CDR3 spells CASSSGTGGRNEQFF. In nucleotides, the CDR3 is TGTGCCAGCAGTAGCGGGACAGGGGGTAGGAATGAGCAGTTCTTC.

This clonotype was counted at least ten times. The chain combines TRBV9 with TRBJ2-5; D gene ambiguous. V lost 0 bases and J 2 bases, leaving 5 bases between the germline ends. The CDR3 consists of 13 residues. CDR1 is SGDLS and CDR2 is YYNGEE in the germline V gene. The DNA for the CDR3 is TGTGCCAGCAGCGTAGCGGTACAAGAGACCCAGTACTTC. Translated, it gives CASSVAVQETQYF.

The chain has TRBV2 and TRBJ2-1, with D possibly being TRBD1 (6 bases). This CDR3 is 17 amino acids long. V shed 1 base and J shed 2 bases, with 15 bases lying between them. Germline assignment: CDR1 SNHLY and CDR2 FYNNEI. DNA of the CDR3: TGTGCCAGCAGTGAAGGTCTTGGGGGCGGACCCTACAATGAGCAGTTCTTC. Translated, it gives CASSEGLGGGPYNEQFF.

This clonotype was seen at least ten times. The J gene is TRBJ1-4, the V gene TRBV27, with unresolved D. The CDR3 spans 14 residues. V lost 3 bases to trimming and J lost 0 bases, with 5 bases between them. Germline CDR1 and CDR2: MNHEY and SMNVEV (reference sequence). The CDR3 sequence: CASSFGATNEKLFF. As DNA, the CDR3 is TGTGCCAGCAGTTTCGGGGCAACTAATGAAAAACTGTTTTTT. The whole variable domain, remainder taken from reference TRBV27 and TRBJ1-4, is EAQVTQNPRYLITVTGKKLTVTCSQNMNHEYMSWYRQDPGLGLRQIYYSMNVEVTDKGDVPEGYKVSRKEKRNFPLILESPSPNQTSLYFCASSFGATNEKLFFGSGTQLSVL.

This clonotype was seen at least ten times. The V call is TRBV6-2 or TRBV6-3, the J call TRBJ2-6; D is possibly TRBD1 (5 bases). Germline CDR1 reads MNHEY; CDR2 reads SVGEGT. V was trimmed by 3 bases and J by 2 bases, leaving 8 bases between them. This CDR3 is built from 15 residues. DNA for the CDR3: TGTGCCAGCAGTTATTTCAGGGCTGGGGCCAACGTCCTGACTTTC. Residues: CASSYFRAGANVLTF.

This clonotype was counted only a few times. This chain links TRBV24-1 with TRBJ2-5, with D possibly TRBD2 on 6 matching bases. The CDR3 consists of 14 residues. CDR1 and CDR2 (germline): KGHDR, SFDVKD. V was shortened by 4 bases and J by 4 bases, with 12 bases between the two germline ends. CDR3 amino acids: CATSETGGIETQYF. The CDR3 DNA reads TGTGCCACCAGTGAAACCGGGGGAATAGAGACCCAGTACTTC.

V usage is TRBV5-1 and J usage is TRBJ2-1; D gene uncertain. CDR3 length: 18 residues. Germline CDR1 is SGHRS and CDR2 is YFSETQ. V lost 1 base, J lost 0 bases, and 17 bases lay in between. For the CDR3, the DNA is TGCGCCAGCAGCTTGACCCCCCGGACGCTTAGCTCCTACAATGAGCAGTTCTTC. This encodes CASSLTPRTLSSYNEQFF.

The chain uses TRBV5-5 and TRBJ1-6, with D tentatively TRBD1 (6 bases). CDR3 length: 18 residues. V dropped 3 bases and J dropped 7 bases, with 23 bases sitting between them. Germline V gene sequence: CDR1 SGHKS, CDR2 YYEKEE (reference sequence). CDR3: CASSYLQGRGRSNSPLHF. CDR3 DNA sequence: TGTGCCAGCAGCTACCTACAGGGCCGGGGACGCTCGAATTCACCCCTCCACTTT.

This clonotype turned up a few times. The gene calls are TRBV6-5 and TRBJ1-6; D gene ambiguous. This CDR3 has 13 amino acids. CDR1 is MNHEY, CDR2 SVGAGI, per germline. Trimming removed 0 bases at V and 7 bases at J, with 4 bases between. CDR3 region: CASSYSENSPLHF. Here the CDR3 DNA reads TGTGCCAGCAGTTACTCAGAGAATTCACCCCTCCACTTT.

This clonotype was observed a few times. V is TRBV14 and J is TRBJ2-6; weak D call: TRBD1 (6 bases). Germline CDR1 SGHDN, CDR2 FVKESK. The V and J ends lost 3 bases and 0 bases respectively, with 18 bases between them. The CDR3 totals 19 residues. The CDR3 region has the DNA TGTGCCAGCAGCCAGGGCCCCAGGGGCCCGTTCTCTGGGGCCAACGTCCTGACTTTC. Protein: CASSQGPRGPFSGANVLTF.

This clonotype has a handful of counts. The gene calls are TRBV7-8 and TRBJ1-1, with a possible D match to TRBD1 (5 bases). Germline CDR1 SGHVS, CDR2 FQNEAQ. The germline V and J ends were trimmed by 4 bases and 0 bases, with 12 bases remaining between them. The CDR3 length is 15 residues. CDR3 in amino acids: CASSSQGVLNTEAFF. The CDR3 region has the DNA TGTGCCAGCAGCTCTCAAGGGGTCCTGAACACTGAAGCTTTCTTT. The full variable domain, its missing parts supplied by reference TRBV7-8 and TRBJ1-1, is GAGVSQSPRYKVAKRGQDVALRCDPISGHVSLFWYQQALGQGPEFLTYFQNEAQLDKSGLPSDRFFAERPEGSVSTLKIQRTQQEDSAVYLCASSSQGVLNTEAFFGQGTRLTVV.

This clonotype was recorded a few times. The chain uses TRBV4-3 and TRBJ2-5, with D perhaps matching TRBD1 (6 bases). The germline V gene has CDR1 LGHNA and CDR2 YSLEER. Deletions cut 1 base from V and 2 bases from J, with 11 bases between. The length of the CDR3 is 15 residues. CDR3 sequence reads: CASSQGAQGQETQYF. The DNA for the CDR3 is TGCGCCAGCAGCCAAGGGGCCCAGGGGCAAGAGACCCAGTACTTC.

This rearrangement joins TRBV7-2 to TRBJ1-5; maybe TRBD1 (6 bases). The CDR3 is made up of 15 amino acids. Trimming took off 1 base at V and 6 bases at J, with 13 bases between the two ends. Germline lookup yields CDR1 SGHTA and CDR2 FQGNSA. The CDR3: CASSLGPRGAQPQHF. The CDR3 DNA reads TGTGCCAGCAGCTTAGGGCCCCGGGGGGCTCAGCCCCAGCATTTT.

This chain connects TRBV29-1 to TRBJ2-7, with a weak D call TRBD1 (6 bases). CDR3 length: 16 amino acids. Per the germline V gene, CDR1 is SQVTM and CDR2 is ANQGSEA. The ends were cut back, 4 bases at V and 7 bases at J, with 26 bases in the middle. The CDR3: CSVGTASYFYPTEQYF. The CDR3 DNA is TGCAGCGTTGGGACAGCGAGCTATTTTTACCCTACTGAGCAGTACTTC.

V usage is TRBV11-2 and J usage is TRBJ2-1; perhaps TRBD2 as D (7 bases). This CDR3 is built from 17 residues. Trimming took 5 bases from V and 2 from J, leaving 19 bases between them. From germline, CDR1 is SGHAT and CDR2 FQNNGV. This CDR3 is CASSPGRGAHTYNEQFF. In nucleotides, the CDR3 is TGTGCCAGCAGCCCAGGGAGGGGGGCGCATACCTACAATGAGCAGTTCTTC.

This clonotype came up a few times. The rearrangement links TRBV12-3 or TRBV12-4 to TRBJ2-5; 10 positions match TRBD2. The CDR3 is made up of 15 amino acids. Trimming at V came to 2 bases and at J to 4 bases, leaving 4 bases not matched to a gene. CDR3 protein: CASSLLAGVRETQYF. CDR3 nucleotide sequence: TGTGCCAGCAGTTTACTAGCGGGAGTTAGAGAGACCCAGTACTTC.

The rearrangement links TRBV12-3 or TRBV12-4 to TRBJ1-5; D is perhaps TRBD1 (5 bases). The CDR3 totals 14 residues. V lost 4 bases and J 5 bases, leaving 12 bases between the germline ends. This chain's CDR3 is CASSSSGGDQPQHF. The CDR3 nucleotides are TGTGCCAGCAGTTCCTCTGGGGGGGATCAGCCCCAGCATTTT.

The DNA for the CDR3 is TGTGCCAGCAGCTTGGGTGGCAGGGCTAATCAGCCCCAGCATTTT. Translated: CASSLGGRANQPQHF. The rearrangement joins TRBV7-8 to TRBJ1-5; TRBD1 might be the D (5 bases). CDR1 is SGHVS, CDR2 FQNEAQ, per germline. Trimming removed 3 bases from V and 4 bases from J, with 13 bases in between. The CDR3 totals 15 residues.

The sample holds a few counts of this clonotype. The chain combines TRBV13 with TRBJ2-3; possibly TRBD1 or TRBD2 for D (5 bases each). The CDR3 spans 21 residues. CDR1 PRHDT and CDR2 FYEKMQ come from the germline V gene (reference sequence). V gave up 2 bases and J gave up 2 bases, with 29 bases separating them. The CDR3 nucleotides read TGTGCCAGCAGCTTATGGGGTTCCCGGGGCGCCCATGTGCCACACACAGATACGCAGTATTTT. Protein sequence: CASSLWGSRGAHVPHTDTQYF.

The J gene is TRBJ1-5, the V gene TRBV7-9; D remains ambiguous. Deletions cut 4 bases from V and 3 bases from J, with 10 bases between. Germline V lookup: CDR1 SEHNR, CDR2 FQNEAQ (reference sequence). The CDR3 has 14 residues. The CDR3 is CASSYDTYNQPQHF. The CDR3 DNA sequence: TGTGCCAGCAGCTACGACACTTACAATCAGCCCCAGCATTTT.